One and the same sample provided the 14 T cell receptor beta chains below, sequenced in a study of cytomegalovirus exposure and HLA in healthy donors. PCR amplification relied on 60 Vbeta primers (plus 13 Jbeta primers). Data came from immunoSEQ multiplex PCR; TCRdb stores just in-frame clones and leaves some out. The data contain about 95,000 clones, roughly 79% of them singletons. The specimen sequenced was PBMCs. The receptor set was obtained from a middle-aged woman in good health and CMV-seronegative.

The gene calls are TRBV15 and TRBJ1-2, with 12 nucleotides matching TRBD1. Germline assignment: CDR1 LNHNV and CDR2 YYDKDF (reference sequence). The CDR3 runs to 15 residues. The V and J ends lost 1 base and 6 bases, in that order; junction bases with no gene match: 3. CDR3 nucleotides: TGTGCCACCAGCAGAGCCGGGACAGGGGGCCATGGCTACACCTTC. Amino acid sequence: CATSRAGTGGHGYTF.

The J gene is TRBJ1-1, the V gene TRBV7-9, with D hard to call. The CDR3 sequence is 12 residues long. The germline V gene has CDR1 SEHNR and CDR2 FQNEAQ (reference sequence). V was pared by 3 bases and J by 4 bases, with 6 bases between. CDR3: CASSFAGTEAFF. In DNA, the CDR3 is TGTGCCAGCAGCTTCGCAGGCACTGAAGCTTTCTTT.

The chain couples TRBV18 to TRBJ1-1; D uncertain. From germline, CDR1 is KGHSH and CDR2 LQKENI. The V end was cut by 3 bases, the J end by 8 bases, with 13 bases between. The CDR3 has 13 residues. The CDR3 loop reads CASSPSQEVEAFF. The CDR3 nucleotides are TGTGCCAGCTCACCGAGTCAGGAAGTCGAAGCTTTCTTT.

The chain uses TRBV6-5 and TRBJ2-1; D perhaps matches TRBD2 (5 bases). V was trimmed by 5 bases and J by 0 bases, leaving 8 bases between them. This CDR3 is built from 14 residues. The germline gives CDR1 MNHEY, CDR2 SVGAGI. The CDR3 spells CASSGAVSYNEQFF. The DNA for the CDR3 is TGTGCCAGCAGTGGAGCGGTCTCCTACAATGAGCAGTTCTTC.

The J gene is TRBJ1-1, the V gene TRBV4-1; D may be TRBD1 (5 bases). CDR1 and CDR2 (germline): MGHRA, YSYEKL. V lost 2 bases, J lost 9 bases, and 7 bases lay in between. The CDR3 consists of 11 residues. The CDR3 is CASSQTGKAFF. The CDR3 DNA reads as TGCGCCAGCAGCCAAACAGGAAAAGCTTTCTTT.

This sequence joins TRBV4-1 and TRBJ1-2; D is ambiguous. Per the germline V gene, CDR1 is MGHRA and CDR2 is YSYEKL. This CDR3 has 16 amino acids. V shed 0 bases and J shed 0 bases, with 11 bases lying between them. CDR3 amino acids: CASSQDRQASNYGYTF. For the CDR3, the DNA is TGCGCCAGCAGCCAAGATCGGCAGGCGTCTAACTATGGCTACACCTTC.

The gene calls are TRBV4-1 and TRBJ1-6, with D perhaps TRBD1 (5 bases). CDR3 length equals 14 residues. Trimming removed 0 bases at V and 10 bases at J, with 10 bases between. Germline CDR1 MGHRA, CDR2 YSYEKL. For the CDR3, the DNA is TGCGCCAGCAGCCAAGAATCGACAGTCTCACCCCTCCACTTT. Its translation is CASSQESTVSPLHF.

The chain uses TRBV5-5 and TRBJ2-1; a possible D gene is TRBD1 (6 bases). Germline V gene lookup returns CDR1 SGHKS and CDR2 YYEKEE (reference sequence). V was cut by 4 bases and J by 3 bases, with 11 bases left in between. The CDR3 runs 14 residues. CDR3 amino acids: CASSPGHYYNEQFF. The DNA of the CDR3 is TGTGCCAGCAGCCCGGGACACTACTACAATGAGCAGTTCTTC.

This chain joins TRBV11-2 and TRBJ1-1; D gene unclear. Trimming pared 1 base from V and 5 bases from J, leaving 8 bases between. Germline V gives CDR1 SGHAT, CDR2 FQNNGV. The CDR3 loop spans 13 amino acids. This chain's CDR3 is CASSLAPYTEAFF. The CDR3 nucleotides are TGTGCCAGCAGCTTAGCCCCGTATACTGAAGCTTTCTTT.

This clone was recorded once. The CDR3 bases are TGTGCCAGCGGGAACTCAGGGGGCCGGTATGGCTACACCTTC. This translates into CASGNSGGRYGYTF. V usage is TRBV6-5 and J usage is TRBJ1-2; 8 positions agree with TRBD1. Trimming cost V 8 bases and J 5 bases; bases outside gene matches: 10. Germline loops: CDR1 MNHEY, CDR2 SVGAGI. This CDR3 is 14 amino acids long.

This clone was counted a few times. The CDR3 DNA is TGTGCCAGCAGCACACCCGCCCGAGCGGGGGCCGAAGAGACCCAGTACTTC. Translation gives CASSTPARAGAEETQYF. The V and J genes are TRBV5-4 and TRBJ2-5; TRBD2 matches 8 bases. CDR1 and CDR2 from the germline V gene are SGHNT and YYREEE (reference sequence). This CDR3 region has 17 residues. V lost 4 bases and J lost 3; bases outside the gene matches: 14.

The chain recombines TRBV6-5 with TRBJ1-4; 7 bases align to TRBD1. This CDR3 has 15 residues. V lost 5 bases and J lost 8; bases outside the gene matches: 11. Germline CDR1 reads MNHEY; CDR2 reads SVGAGI. The CDR3 DNA is TGTGCCAGCAGTAGCACCGGGACAGTTAGAGAAAAACTGTTTTTT. This translates into CASSSTGTVREKLFF.

This clone has only one observation. The chain employs TRBV6-6 and TRBJ1-6; tentative D call: TRBD1 (6 bases). The CDR3 loop spans 11 amino acids. Germline V gene lookup returns CDR1 MNHNY and CDR2 SVGAGI (reference sequence). Trimming shortened V by 6 bases and J by 13 bases, and 10 bases separated the two germline ends. CDR3 protein: CASRIDRPLHF. The CDR3 DNA reads as TGTGCCAGCAGGATCGACAGGCCCCTCCACTTT.

The V call is TRBV6-1, the J call TRBJ2-2; tentatively, D is TRBD1 (5 bases). The CDR3 is 13 amino acids. Germline V gene data show CDR1 as MNHNS and CDR2 as SASEGT. V was shortened by 6 bases and J by 6 bases, with 11 bases between the two germline ends. The CDR3 loop reads CASRVRGSGELFF. The CDR3 DNA reads as TGTGCCAGCAGGGTTAGGGGATCCGGGGAGCTGTTTTTT.